This T cell receptor beta chain was identified in a study of blood T cell repertoires in COVID-19. About the study: There were acute and convalescent COVID-19 samples, and they came from the United States, Italy and Spain. Sample material is recorded as cDNA or gDNA derived from T cells, B-cell-depleted T cells, or PBMCs.

In the original processing: Amplification of reference gene primers provided the estimated nucleated cell counts. The table came from immunoSEQ multiplex PCR; TCRdb's copy has only in-frame clones and leaves some out. That table is the source of V, J and clone size, and D and trimming were worked out from the DNA. The sample holds roughly 150,000 clones, 75% to 90% seen once. V lost 8 bases, J lost 2 bases, and 25 bases lay in between. Germline V gene lookup returns CDR1 LNHDA and CDR2 SQIVND (reference sequence). The CDR3 is 18 amino acids. The V call is TRBV19, the J call TRBJ1-5; a possible D gene is TRBD1 (5 bases). The source material was peripheral blood. This TCR was sampled from a woman of 80 years or more with acute or convalescent COVID-19. CDR3 nucleotide sequence: TGTGCCAGTTCCCTAGGCGTCAGGACATTCAATGGCAATCAGCCCCAGCATTTT. It codes for CASSLGVRTFNGNQPQHF.